The table lists the clone carrying this TCR beta chain with many counts. V shed 5 bases and J shed 1 base, with 8 bases lying between them. The germline V gene has CDR1 KGHDR and CDR2 SFDVKD. The length of the CDR3 is 15 residues. These data come from a study of T-cell reconstitution after alpha-beta-depleted transplantation in children. Preparation of the TCRbeta library involved a method that used unique molecular identifiers. TCRdb ran MiXCR on the PCR reads and lists one entry per CDR3 protein. The table has about 210,000 distinct CDR3 sequences, roughly 15% seen once; the top ten hold around 45%.

The V gene is TRBV24-1, the J gene TRBJ2-6; a weak D match, TRBD1 (6 bases). This clonotype originated in a male patient between 2 and 10 years old who had a stem cell transplant for acute lymphoblastic leukemia, so the T cells may come from the graft donor. This material consisted of PBMCs, mostly from graft donor cells, taken 360 days after TCRalphabeta/CD19-depleted stem cell transplant. CDR3 sequence: CATSARGSGANVLTF. CDR3 bases: TGTGCCACCAGTGCCAGGGGTTCTGGGGCCAACGTCCTGACTTTC.